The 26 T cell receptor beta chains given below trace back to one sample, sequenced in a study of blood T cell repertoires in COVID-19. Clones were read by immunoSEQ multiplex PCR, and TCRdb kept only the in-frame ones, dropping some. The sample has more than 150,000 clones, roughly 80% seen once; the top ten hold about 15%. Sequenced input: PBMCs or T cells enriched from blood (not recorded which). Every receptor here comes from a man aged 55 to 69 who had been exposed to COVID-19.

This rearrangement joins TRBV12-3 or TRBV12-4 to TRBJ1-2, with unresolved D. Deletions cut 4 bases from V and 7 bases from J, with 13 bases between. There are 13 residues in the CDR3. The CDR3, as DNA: TGTGCCAGCAGTTCTACCCCCCCTCTTGGCTACACCTTC. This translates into CASSSTPPLGYTF.

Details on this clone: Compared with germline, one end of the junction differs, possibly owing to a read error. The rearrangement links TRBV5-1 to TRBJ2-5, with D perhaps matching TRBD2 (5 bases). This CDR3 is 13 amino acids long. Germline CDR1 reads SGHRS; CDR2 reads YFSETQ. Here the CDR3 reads CATSRGSQETQYF. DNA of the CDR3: TGCGCCACCAGCCGGGGATCCCAAGAGACCCAGTACTTC.

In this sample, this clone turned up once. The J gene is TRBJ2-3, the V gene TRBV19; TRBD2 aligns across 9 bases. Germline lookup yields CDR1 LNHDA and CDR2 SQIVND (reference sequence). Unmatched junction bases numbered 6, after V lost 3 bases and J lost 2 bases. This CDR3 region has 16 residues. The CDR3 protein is CASSISLAGYTDTQYF. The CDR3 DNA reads TGTGCCAGTAGTATCAGTCTAGCGGGGTACACAGATACGCAGTATTTT.

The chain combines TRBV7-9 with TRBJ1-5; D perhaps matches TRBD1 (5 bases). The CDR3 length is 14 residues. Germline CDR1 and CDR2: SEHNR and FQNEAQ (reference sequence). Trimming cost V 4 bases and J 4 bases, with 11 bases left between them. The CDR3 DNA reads TGTGCCAGCAGCTCCGGTTCAGGGAATCAGCCCCAGCATTTT. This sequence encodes CASSSGSGNQPQHF.

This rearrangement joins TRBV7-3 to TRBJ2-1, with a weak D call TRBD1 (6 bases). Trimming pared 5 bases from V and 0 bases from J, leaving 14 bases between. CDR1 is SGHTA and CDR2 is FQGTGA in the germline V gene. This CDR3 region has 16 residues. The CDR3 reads CASSLDRRSSYNEQFF. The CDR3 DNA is TGTGCCAGCAGCCTTGACAGGCGAAGCTCCTACAATGAGCAGTTCTTC.

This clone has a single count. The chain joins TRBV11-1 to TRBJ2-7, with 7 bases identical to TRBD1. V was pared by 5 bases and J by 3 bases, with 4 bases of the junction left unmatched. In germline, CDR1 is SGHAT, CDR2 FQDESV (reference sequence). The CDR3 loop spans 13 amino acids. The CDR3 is CASSGDRFYEQYF. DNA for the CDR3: TGTGCCAGCAGCGGGGACAGATTCTACGAGCAGTACTTC.

CDR3 region: CASSLRGTFEQYF. CDR3 DNA: TGCGCCAGCAGCTTACGGGGGACGTTCGAGCAGTACTTC. V is TRBV5-1 and J is TRBJ2-7; tentative D call: TRBD2 (6 bases). CDR3 length: 13 amino acids. Germline V lookup: CDR1 SGHRS, CDR2 YFSETQ. Trimming stripped 2 bases from V and 6 bases from J, with 12 bases between.

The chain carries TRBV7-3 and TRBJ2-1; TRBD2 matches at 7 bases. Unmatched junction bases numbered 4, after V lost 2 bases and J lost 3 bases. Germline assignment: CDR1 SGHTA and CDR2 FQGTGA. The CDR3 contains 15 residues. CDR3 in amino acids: CASSLASGYYNEQFF. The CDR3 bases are TGTGCCAGCAGCTTAGCTAGCGGCTACTACAATGAGCAGTTCTTC.

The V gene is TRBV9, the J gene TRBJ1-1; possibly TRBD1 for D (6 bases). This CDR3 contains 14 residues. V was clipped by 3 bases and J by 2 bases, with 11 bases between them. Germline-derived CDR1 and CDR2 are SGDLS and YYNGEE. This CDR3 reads CASSAATGNTEAFF. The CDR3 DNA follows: TGTGCCAGCAGCGCCGCGACAGGCAACACTGAAGCTTTCTTT.

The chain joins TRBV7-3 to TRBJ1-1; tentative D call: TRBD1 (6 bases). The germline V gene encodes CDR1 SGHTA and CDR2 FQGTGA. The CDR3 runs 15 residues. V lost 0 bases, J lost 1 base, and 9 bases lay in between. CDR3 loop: CASSLTSDRNTEAFF. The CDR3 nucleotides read TGTGCCAGCAGCTTAACGTCGGACAGGAACACTGAAGCTTTCTTT. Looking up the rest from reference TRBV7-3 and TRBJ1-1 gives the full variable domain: GAGVSQTPSNKVTEKGKYVELRCDPISGHTALYWYRQSLGQGPEFLIYFQGTGAADDSGLPNDRFFAVRPEGSVSTLKIQRTERGDSAVYLCASSLTSDRNTEAFFGQGTRLTVV.

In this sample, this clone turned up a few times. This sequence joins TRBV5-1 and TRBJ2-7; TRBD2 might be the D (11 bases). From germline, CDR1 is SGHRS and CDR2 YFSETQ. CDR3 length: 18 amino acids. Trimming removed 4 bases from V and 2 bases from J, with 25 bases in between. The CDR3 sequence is CASSRDRGLAEGAYEQYF. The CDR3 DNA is TGCGCCAGCAGCCGGGACAGGGGACTAGCGGAAGGGGCCTACGAGCAGTACTTC.

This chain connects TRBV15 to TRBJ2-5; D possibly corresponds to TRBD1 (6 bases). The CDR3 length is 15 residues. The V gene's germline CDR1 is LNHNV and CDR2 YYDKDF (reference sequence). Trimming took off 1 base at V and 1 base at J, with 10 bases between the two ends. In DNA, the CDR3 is TGTGCCACCAGCAGAGGGACAGCGACCCAAGAGACCCAGTACTTC. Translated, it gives CATSRGTATQETQYF.

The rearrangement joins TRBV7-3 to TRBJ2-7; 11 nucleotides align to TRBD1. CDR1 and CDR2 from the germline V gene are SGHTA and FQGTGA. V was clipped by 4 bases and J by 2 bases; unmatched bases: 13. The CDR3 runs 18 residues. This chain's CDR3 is CASSSTPTGTGGTYEQYF. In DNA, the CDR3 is TGTGCCAGCAGCTCAACTCCCACCGGGACAGGGGGGACCTACGAGCAGTACTTC. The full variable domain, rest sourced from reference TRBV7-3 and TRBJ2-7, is GAGVSQTPSNKVTEKGKYVELRCDPISGHTALYWYRQSLGQGPEFLIYFQGTGAADDSGLPNDRFFAVRPEGSVSTLKIQRTERGDSAVYLCASSSTPTGTGGTYEQYFGPGTRLTVT.

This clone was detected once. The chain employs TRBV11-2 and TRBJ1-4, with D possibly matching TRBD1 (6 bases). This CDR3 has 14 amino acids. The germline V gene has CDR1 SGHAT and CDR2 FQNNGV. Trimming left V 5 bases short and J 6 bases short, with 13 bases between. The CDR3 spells CASSPQGRDEKLFF. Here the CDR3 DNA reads TGTGCCAGCAGCCCGCAGGGGAGGGATGAAAAACTGTTTTTT. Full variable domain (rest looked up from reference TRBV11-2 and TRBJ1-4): EAGVAQSPRYKIIEKRQSVAFWCNPISGHATLYWYQQILGQGPKLLIQFQNNGVVDDSQLPKDRFSAERLKGVDSTLKIQPAKLEDSAVYLCASSPQGRDEKLFFGSGTQLSVL.

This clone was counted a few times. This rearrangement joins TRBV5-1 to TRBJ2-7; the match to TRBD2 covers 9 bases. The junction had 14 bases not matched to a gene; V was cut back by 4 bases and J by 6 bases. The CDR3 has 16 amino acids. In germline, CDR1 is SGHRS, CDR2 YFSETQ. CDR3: CASSLWGLASYREQYF. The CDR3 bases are TGCGCCAGCAGCCTCTGGGGACTAGCTTCGTATCGCGAGCAGTACTTC.

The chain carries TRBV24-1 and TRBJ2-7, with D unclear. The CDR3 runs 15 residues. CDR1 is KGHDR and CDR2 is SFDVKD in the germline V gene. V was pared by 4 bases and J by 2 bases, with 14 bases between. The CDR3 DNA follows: TGTGCCACCAGTGACCGAGACTCGAACCCCTACGAGCAGTACTTC. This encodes CATSDRDSNPYEQYF.

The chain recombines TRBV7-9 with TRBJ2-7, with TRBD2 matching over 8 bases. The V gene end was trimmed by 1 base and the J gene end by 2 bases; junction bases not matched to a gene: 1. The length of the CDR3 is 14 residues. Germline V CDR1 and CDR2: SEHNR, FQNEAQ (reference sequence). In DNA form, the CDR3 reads TGTGCCAGCAGCTTAGACGGGGGGGCCTACGAGCAGTACTTC. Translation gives CASSLDGGAYEQYF. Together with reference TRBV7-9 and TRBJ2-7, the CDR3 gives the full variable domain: DTGVSQNPRHKITKRGQNVTFRCDPISEHNRLYWYRQTLGQGPEFLTYFQNEAQLEKSRLLSDRFSAERPKGSFSTLEIQRTEQGDSAMYLCASSLDGGAYEQYFGPGTRLTVT.

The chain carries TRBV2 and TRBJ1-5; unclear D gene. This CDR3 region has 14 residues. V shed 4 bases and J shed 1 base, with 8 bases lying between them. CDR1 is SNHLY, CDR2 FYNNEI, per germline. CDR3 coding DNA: TGTGCCAGCAGTGTCAGATCGAGCAATCAGCCCCAGCATTTT. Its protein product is CASSVRSSNQPQHF.

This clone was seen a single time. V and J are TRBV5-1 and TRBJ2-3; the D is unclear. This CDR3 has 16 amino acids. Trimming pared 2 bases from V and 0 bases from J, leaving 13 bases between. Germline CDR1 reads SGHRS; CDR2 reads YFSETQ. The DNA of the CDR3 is TGCGCCAGCAGCTTTAATGGCAAATCTAGCACAGATACGCAGTATTTT. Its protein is CASSFNGKSSTDTQYF. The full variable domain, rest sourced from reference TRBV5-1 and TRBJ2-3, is KAGVTQTPRYLIKTRGQQVTLSCSPISGHRSVSWYQQTPGQGLQFLFEYFSETQRNKGNFPGRFSGRQFSNSRSEMNVSTLELGDSALYLCASSFNGKSSTDTQYFGPGTRLTVL.

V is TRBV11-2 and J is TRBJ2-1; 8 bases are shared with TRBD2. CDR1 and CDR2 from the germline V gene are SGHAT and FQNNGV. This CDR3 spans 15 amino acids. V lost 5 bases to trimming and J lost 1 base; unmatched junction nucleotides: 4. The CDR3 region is CASSQSGSSYNEQFF. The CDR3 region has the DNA TGTGCCAGCAGCCAAAGCGGGAGTTCCTACAATGAGCAGTTCTTC.

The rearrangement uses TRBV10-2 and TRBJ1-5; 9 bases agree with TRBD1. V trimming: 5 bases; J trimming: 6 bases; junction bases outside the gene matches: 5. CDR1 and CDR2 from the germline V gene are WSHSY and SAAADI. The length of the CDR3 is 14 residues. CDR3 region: CASSPGQGSQPQHF. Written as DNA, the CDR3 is TGCGCCAGCAGTCCGGGACAGGGATCTCAGCCCCAGCATTTT.

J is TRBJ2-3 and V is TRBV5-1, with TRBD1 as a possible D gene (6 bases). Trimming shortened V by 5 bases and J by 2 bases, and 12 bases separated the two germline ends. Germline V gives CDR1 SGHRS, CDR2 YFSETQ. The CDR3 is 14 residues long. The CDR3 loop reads CASRGGTNTDTQYF. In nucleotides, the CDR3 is TGCGCCAGCAGAGGGGGAACTAACACAGATACGCAGTATTTT.

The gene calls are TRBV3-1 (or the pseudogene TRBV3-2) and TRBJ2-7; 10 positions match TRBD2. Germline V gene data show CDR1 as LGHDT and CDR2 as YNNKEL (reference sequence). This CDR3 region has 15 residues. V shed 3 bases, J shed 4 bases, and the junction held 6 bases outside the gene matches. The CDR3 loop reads CASSHGLAEAYEQYF. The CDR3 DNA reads TGTGCCAGCAGCCATGGACTAGCGGAGGCGTACGAGCAGTACTTC.

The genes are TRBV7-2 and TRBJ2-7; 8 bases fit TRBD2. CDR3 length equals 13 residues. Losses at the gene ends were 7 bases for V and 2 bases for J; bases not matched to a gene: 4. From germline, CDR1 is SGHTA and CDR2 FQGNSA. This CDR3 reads CASKREGPYEQYF. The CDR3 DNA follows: TGTGCCAGCAAACGGGAGGGCCCCTACGAGCAGTACTTC.

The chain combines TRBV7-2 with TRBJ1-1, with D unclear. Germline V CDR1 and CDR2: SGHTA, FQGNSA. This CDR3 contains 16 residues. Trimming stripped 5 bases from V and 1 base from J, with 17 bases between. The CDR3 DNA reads TGTGCCAGCAGCCCAGGATTCGGTCGGGGGAACACTGAAGCTTTCTTT. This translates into CASSPGFGRGNTEAFF.

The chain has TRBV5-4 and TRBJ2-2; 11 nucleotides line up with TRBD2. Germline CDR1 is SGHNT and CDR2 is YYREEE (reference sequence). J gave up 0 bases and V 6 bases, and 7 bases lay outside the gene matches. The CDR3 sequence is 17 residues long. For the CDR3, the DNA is TGTGCCAGCAACACGGGACTAGCGGCAGCGAACACCGGGGAGCTGTTTTTT. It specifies CASNTGLAAANTGELFF.